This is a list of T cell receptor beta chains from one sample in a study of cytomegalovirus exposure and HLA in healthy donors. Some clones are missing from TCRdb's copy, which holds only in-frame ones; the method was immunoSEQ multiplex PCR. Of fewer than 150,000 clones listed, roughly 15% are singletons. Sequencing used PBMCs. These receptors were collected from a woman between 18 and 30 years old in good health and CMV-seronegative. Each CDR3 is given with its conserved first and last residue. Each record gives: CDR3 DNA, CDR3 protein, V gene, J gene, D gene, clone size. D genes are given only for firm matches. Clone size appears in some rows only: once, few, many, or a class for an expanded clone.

TGTGCCAGCAGCATAGGGGTCGGGACAGGGGGCTCGGAGACCCAGTACTTC	CASSIGVGTGGSETQYF	TRBV7-9	TRBJ2-5	TRBD1	NA
TGTGCCAGCAGCTTAACGGACAGAAGGGAGAATTCACCCCTCCACTTT	CASSLTDRRENSPLHF	TRBV7-9	TRBJ1-6	NA	NA
TGTGCCAGCGAGGGAAGCGGGAGGCTTTACGAGCAGTACTTC	CASEGSGRLYEQYF	TRBV11-2	TRBJ2-7	TRBD2	few
TGTGCCAGCAGGTCCGGGACAGCTAACTATGGCTACACCTTC	CASRSGTANYGYTF	TRBV6-5	TRBJ1-2	TRBD1	few
TGTGCCAGCAGCCACCCCGGTACTGAGGACGAGCAGTACTTC	CASSHPGTEDEQYF	TRBV27	TRBJ2-7	NA	NA
TGTGCCAGCAGCCCAGAGGGGACAGGGGCTTGGGGCTACACCTTC	CASSPEGTGAWGYTF	TRBV9	TRBJ1-2	TRBD1	NA
TGTGCCAGCAGATCGACAGGGGGCTCGTGGGAGACCCAGTACTTC	CASRSTGGSWETQYF	TRBV7-9	TRBJ2-5	TRBD1	NA
TGTGCCAGCAGTTTATCCCAGCGCCACTTCCAGCAGTACTTC	CASSLSQRHFQQYF	TRBV28	TRBJ2-7	NA	few
TGTGCCAGCAGCTCGCCGGGACAGGTGAATGAAAAACTGTTTTTT	CASSSPGQVNEKLFF	TRBV7-9	TRBJ1-4	TRBD1	NA
TGTGCCTGGAGTCCGACTAGCGGGGTCTACGAGCAGTACTTC	CAWSPTSGVYEQYF	TRBV30	TRBJ2-7	TRBD2	NA
TGTGCCACCAGCAGAGATGACAGGGAGGACGAAAAACTGTTTTTT	CATSRDDREDEKLFF	TRBV15	TRBJ1-4	TRBD1	NA
TGTGCCAGCGCCCCGAACGCGGGAGAGGATGAGACCCAGTACTTC	CASAPNAGEDETQYF	TRBV5-4	TRBJ2-5	TRBD2	NA
TGTGCCTGGAGTGCCAACAGGGGGCCGGGGGAAAAACTGTTTTTT	CAWSANRGPGEKLFF	TRBV30	TRBJ1-4	TRBD1	NA
TGCAGCGTTGAGGCAGGGACTCTAAACATTCAGTACTTC	CSVEAGTLNIQYF	TRBV29-1	TRBJ2-4	NA	NA
TGTGCCTGGGGCCTCGGGACAGGGGGCGGGACCGGGGAGCTGTTTTTT	CAWGLGTGGGTGELFF	TRBV30	TRBJ2-2	TRBD1	NA
TGTGCCAGCAGTTTGAATAGCTTCATCAATCAGCCCCAGCATTTT	CASSLNSFINQPQHF	TRBV28	TRBJ1-5	NA	few
TGCGCCAGCAGCCCACAGAACCTTTATAATTCACCCCTCCACTTT	CASSPQNLYNSPLHF	TRBV4-3	TRBJ1-6	NA	NA
TGTGCCAGCAGCTTCGGACAGCAAACAGATACGCAGTATTTT	CASSFGQQTDTQYF	TRBV5-4	TRBJ2-3	NA	few
TGTGCCAGCAGCGTATCCGGGGTGACTAATGAAAAACTGTTTTTT	CASSVSGVTNEKLFF	TRBV9	TRBJ1-4	NA	NA
TGTGCCAGCAGCAAAATACAGGGGGGAATGTCGGATACGCAGTATTTT	CASSKIQGGMSDTQYF	TRBV14	TRBJ2-3	TRBD1	NA
TGTGCCAGCAGCGCCCATCCCAGGGGGACTGAAGCTTTCTTT	CASSAHPRGTEAFF	TRBV9	TRBJ1-1	TRBD1	NA
TGCAGCGCCGAATCGACAGGGGGAGCTTTCTTT	CSAESTGGAFF	TRBV29-1	TRBJ1-1	TRBD1	NA
TGTGCCAGCAGCCCAGGGGCAGGGCCCTATGGCTACACCTTC	CASSPGAGPYGYTF	TRBV7-9	TRBJ1-2	NA	NA
TGTGCCAGCACTCGATATGGACAGGGGAGGCACGAGCAGTACTTC	CASTRYGQGRHEQYF	TRBV6-5	TRBJ2-7	TRBD1	NA
TGTGCCTGGAGAGGGGCGAACACCGGGGAGCTGTTTTTT	CAWRGANTGELFF	TRBV30	TRBJ2-2	NA	few
TGTGCCAGCAGTAAGGAGCGGGACAGGGATATGGATACGCAGTATTTT	CASSKERDRDMDTQYF	TRBV27	TRBJ2-3	TRBD1	once
TGTGCCTGGGGCACTGACAGAAAAGGAAACACCATATATTTT	CAWGTDRKGNTIYF	TRBV30	TRBJ1-3	NA	NA
TGTGCCAGCAGTTACGTATTGAGGGGGGGCTACACCTTC	CASSYVLRGGYTF	TRBV6-5	TRBJ1-2	NA	NA
TGTGCCAGCTCACTACAGGAAGTGGAGCAGTACTTC	CASSLQEVEQYF	TRBV18	TRBJ2-7	NA	NA
TGTGCCACCAGCAGAGGTACAGGGGCAGGGACAGATACGCAGTATTTT	CATSRGTGAGTDTQYF	TRBV15	TRBJ2-3	TRBD1	NA
TGTGCCTGGGCGACAGGGGGCGCGGGCACCGGGGAGCTGTTTTTT	CAWATGGAGTGELFF	TRBV30	TRBJ2-2	TRBD1	NA
TGTGCCAGCAGCTTAGGGACAGGGAACACCGGGGAGCTGTTTTTT	CASSLGTGNTGELFF	TRBV11-2	TRBJ2-2	TRBD1	few
TGTGCCAGCAGCTTGGCCTATAGGACAGGGAGGTTTGACACCGGGGAGCTGTTTTTT	CASSLAYRTGRFDTGELFF	TRBV5-6	TRBJ2-2	TRBD1	NA
TGTGCCAGTAGTAGTTCTAGCGGGAACACCGGGGAGCTGTTTTTT	CASSSSSGNTGELFF	TRBV19	TRBJ2-2	TRBD2	once
TGTGCCAGCAGCTTGCCAGGTACAGGGACTGAAGCTTTCTTT	CASSLPGTGTEAFF	TRBV5-4	TRBJ1-1	NA	NA
TGTGCCAGCAGCCAAGAGGCTAGCGGGACCTACAATGAGCAGTTCTTC	CASSQEASGTYNEQFF	TRBV4-2	TRBJ2-1	TRBD2	NA
TGTGCCAGCAGTATTAGGGGTGGTCAGCCCCAGCATTTT	CASSIRGGQPQHF	TRBV27	TRBJ1-5	NA	NA
TGTGCCTGGGGACTGGACGGTTCACCCCTCCACTTT	CAWGLDGSPLHF	TRBV30	TRBJ1-6	NA	NA
TGTGCCTGGAGTGAAAACAGGGATCAGCCCCAGCATTTT	CAWSENRDQPQHF	TRBV30	TRBJ1-5	NA	NA
TGTGCCAGCAGCTTCCGGACTAGCGGGGGGGCCAATGGCGGGGAGCTGTTTTTT	CASSFRTSGGANGGELFF	TRBV9	TRBJ2-2	TRBD2	few
TGCGCCAGCAGCCAAGAAGGCCCGGGACTAGCCCCAACGGCGAACACCGGGGAGCTGTTTTTT	CASSQEGPGLAPTANTGELFF	TRBV4-1	TRBJ2-2	TRBD2	NA
TGTGCCTGGAGCTGGACAGGTCGTGCGGAGACCCAGTACTTC	CAWSWTGRAETQYF	TRBV30	TRBJ2-5	TRBD1	few
TGCGCCAGCAGCGAAGGGACAGGGGAAGGCTATGGCTACACCTTC	CASSEGTGEGYGYTF	TRBV5-1	TRBJ1-2	TRBD1	few
TGTGCCAGCAGCGTAGGGCCCGGAGGGAACGAGCAGTACTTC	CASSVGPGGNEQYF	TRBV9	TRBJ2-7	NA	few
TGTGCCAGCAGGGAAACGGGACACCCGAACACTGAAGCTTTCTTT	CASRETGHPNTEAFF	TRBV28	TRBJ1-1	NA	few
TGTGCCAGCAGTGAGGGACAGGGATTCTTCGAGCAGTACTTC	CASSEGQGFFEQYF	TRBV6-1	TRBJ2-7	TRBD1	few
TGTGCCAGCAGTGAGGGACAGCAAGCTAGTCAGCCCCAGCATTTT	CASSEGQQASQPQHF	TRBV2	TRBJ1-5	TRBD1	few
TGCGCCAGCAGCCAATTGGGGCTAAATGAAAAACTGTTTTTT	CASSQLGLNEKLFF	TRBV4-1	TRBJ1-4	NA	few
TGCAGCGTTGAACTCCGACTTAGCTCTGGAAACACCATATATTTT	CSVELRLSSGNTIYF	TRBV29-1	TRBJ1-3	NA	NA
TGCGCCAGCAGCCAAGTTTGGGGAGCTGGCGAGCAGTACTTC	CASSQVWGAGEQYF	TRBV4-3	TRBJ2-7	NA	NA
TGTGCCAGCAGCTTGGTTAGCCTAGCGGGGATTTACGAGCAGTACTTC	CASSLVSLAGIYEQYF	TRBV5-4	TRBJ2-7	TRBD2	NA
TGTGCCAGCAGCCCCCGGGGGGGGGTGGCTGAAGCTTTCTTT	CASSPRGGVAEAFF	TRBV7-2	TRBJ1-1	NA	NA
TGTGCCAGCAGACCCCCCATAGCGGGAGGCAGCTACGAGCAGTACTTC	CASRPPIAGGSYEQYF	TRBV28	TRBJ2-7	TRBD2	few
TGTGCCACCAGCAGAGGGTCTCGACAGGGGGTTTACGAGCAGTACTTC	CATSRGSRQGVYEQYF	TRBV15	TRBJ2-7	TRBD1	NA
TGCAGCGTCGCCGGCGGGCAGGGGGCCCCCTACGAGCAGTACTTC	CSVAGGQGAPYEQYF	TRBV29-1	TRBJ2-7	TRBD1	few
TGTGCCAGCAGCTTAGGAAGCGGGGGGGCGTCAGATACGCAGTATTTT	CASSLGSGGASDTQYF	TRBV7-7	TRBJ2-3	TRBD2	few
TGTGCCAGCAGCGAGGGGGGACTAGCGGGATCCTACAATGAGCAGTTCTTC	CASSEGGLAGSYNEQFF	TRBV9	TRBJ2-1	TRBD2	few
TGTGCCAGCAGTGAAGCGGGCGGGGAGGGTCAGCCCCAGCATTTT	CASSEAGGEGQPQHF	TRBV6-1	TRBJ1-5	NA	NA
TGTGCCTGGAGTATCGGAGGGCCCCTCAATGAGCAGTTCTTC	CAWSIGGPLNEQFF	TRBV30	TRBJ2-1	NA	once
TGTGCCAGCAGCTTGGTGGGGGCTGGCAATCAGCCCCAGCATTTT	CASSLVGAGNQPQHF	TRBV5-6	TRBJ1-5	NA	few